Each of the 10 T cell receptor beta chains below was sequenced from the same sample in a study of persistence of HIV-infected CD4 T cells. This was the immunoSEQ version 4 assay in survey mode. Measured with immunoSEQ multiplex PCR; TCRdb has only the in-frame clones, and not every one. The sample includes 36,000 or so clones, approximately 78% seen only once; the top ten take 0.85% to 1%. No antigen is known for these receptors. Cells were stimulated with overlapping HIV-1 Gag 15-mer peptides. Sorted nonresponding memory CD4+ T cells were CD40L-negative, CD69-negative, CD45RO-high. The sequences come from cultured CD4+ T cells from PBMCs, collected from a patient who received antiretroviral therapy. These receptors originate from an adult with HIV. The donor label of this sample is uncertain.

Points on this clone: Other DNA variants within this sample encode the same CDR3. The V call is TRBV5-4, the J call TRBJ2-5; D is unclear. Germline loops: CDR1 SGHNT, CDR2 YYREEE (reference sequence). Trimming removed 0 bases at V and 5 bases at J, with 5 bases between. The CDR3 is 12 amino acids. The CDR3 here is CASSLVGETQYF. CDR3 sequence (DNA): TGTGCCAGCAGCTTGGTCGGGGAGACCCAGTACTTC.

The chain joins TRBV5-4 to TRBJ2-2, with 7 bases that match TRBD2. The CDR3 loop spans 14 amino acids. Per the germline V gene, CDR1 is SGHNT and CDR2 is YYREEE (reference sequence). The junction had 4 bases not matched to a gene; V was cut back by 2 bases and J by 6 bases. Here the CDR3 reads CASSLSGGAGELFF. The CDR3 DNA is TGTGCCAGCAGCTTAAGTGGGGGGGCCGGGGAGCTGTTTTTT.

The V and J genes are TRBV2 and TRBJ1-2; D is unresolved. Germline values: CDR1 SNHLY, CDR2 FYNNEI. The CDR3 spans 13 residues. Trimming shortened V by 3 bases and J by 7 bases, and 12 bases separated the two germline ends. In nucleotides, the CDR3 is TGTGCCAGCAGTGAGGCGGTAGTGGGTGGCTACACCTTC. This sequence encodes CASSEAVVGGYTF.

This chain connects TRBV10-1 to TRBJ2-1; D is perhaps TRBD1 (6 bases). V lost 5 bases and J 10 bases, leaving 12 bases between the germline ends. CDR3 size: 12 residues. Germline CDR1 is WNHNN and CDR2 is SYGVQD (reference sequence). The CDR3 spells CASSTRDTEQFF. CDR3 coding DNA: TGCGCCAGCAGTACCCGGGACACCGAGCAGTTCTTC.

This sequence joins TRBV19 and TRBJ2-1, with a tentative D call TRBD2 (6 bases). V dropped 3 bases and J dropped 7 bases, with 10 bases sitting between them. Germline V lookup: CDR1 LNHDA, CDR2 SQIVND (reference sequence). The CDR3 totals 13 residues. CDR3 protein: CASSMGGANEQFF. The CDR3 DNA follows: TGTGCCAGTAGTATGGGCGGGGCAAATGAGCAGTTCTTC.

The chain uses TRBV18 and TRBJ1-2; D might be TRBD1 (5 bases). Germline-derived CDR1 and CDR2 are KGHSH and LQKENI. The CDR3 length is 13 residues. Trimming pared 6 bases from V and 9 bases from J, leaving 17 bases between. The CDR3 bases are TGTGCCAGCTCGCCCGGGACCACCGGAAGCTACACCTTC. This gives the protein CASSPGTTGSYTF.

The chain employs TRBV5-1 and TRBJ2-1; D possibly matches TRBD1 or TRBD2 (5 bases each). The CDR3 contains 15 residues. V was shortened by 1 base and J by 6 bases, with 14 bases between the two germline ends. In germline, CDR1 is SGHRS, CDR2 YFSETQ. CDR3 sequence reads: CASSLQSGRANEQFF. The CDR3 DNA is TGCGCCAGCAGCTTGCAGAGCGGCAGGGCCAATGAGCAGTTCTTC. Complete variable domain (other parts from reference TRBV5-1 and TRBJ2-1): KAGVTQTPRYLIKTRGQQVTLSCSPISGHRSVSWYQQTPGQGLQFLFEYFSETQRNKGNFPGRFSGRQFSNSRSEMNVSTLELGDSALYLCASSLQSGRANEQFFGPGTRLTVL.

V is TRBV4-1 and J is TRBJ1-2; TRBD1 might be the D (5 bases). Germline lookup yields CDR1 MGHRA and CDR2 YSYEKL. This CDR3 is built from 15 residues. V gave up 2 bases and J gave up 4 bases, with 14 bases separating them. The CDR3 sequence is CASSQLGGESYGYTF. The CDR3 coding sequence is TGCGCCAGCAGCCAACTGGGAGGGGAAAGCTATGGCTACACCTTC.

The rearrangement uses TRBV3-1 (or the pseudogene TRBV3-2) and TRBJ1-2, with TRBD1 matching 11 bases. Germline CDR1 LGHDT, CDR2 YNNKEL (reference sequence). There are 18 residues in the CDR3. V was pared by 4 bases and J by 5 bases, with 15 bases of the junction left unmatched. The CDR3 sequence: CASSRRDRGTRGRYGYTF. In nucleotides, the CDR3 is TGTGCCAGCAGCCGCCGGGACAGGGGGACCAGAGGGAGGTATGGCTACACCTTC.

CDR3 protein: CASSPAGYNEQFF. DNA of the CDR3: TGTGCCAGCAGCCCGGCCGGCTACAATGAGCAGTTCTTC. The chain uses TRBV7-2 and TRBJ2-1, with no clear D. Trimming pared 5 bases from V and 3 bases from J, leaving 8 bases between. Germline-derived CDR1 and CDR2 are SGHTA and FQGNSA. The length of the CDR3 is 13 residues.